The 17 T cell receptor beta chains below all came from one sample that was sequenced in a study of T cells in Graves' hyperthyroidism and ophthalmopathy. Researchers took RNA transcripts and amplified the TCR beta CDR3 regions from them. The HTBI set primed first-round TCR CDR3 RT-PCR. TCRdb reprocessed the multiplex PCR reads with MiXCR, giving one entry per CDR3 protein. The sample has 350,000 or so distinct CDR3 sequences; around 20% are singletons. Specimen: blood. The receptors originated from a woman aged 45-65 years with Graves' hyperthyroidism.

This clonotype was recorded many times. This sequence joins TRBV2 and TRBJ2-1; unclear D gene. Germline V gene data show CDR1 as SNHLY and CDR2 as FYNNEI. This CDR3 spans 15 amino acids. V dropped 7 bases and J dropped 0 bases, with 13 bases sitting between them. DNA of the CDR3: TGTGCCAGCACCTTTCCGGGTAGCTCCTACAATGAGCAGTTCTTC. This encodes CASTFPGSSYNEQFF. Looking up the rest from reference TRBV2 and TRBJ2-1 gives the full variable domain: EPEVTQTPSHQVTQMGQEVILRCVPISNHLYFYWYRQILGQKVEFLVSFYNNEISEKSEIFDDQFSVERPDGSNFTLKIRSTKLEDSAMYFCASTFPGSSYNEQFFGPGTRLTVL.

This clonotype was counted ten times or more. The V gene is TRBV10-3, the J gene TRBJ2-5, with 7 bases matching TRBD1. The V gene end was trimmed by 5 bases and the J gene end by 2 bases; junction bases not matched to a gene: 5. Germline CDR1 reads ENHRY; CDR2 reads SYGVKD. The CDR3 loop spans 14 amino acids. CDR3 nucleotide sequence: TGTGCCATCAGTAGACAGGGCGGACAAGAGACCCAGTACTTC. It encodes CAISRQGGQETQYF.

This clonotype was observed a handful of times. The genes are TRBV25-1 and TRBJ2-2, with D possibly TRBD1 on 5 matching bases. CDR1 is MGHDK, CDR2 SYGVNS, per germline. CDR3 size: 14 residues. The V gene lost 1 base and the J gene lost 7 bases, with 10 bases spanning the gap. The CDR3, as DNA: TGTGCCAGCAGTGAATTGACAGTGAACGGGGAGCTGTTTTTT. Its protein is CASSELTVNGELFF.

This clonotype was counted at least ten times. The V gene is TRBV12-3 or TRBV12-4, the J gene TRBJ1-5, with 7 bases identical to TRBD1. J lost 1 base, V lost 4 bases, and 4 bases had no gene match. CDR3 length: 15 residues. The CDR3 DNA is TGTGCCAGCAGTTCGGGACAGCAGAGCAATCAGCCCCAGCATTTT. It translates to CASSSGQQSNQPQHF.

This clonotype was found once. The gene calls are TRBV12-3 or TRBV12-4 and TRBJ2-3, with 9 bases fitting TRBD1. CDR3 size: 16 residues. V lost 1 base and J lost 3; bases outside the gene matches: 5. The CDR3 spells CASSLVSGTGTDTQYF. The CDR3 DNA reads TGTGCCAGCAGTTTAGTAAGCGGGACAGGGACAGATACGCAGTATTTT.

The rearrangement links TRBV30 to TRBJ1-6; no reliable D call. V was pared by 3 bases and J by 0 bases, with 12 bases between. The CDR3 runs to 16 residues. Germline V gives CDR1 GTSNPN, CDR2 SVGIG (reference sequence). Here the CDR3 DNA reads TGTGCCTGGAGGCCGGGCCAAAACTCCTATAATTCACCCCTCCACTTT. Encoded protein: CAWRPGQNSYNSPLHF.

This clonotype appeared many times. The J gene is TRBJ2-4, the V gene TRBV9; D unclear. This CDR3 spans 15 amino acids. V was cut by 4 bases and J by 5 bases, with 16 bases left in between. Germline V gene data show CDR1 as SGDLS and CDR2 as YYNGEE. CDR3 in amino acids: CASSPGLTEQNIQYF. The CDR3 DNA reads TGTGCCAGCAGCCCGGGCCTGACGGAACAAAACATTCAGTACTTC. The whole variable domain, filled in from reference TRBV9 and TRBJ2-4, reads DSGVTQTPKHLITATGQRVTLRCSPRSGDLSVYWYQQSLDQGLQFLIQYYNGEERAKGNILERFSAQQFPDLHSELNLSSLELGDSALYFCASSPGLTEQNIQYFGAGTRLSVL.

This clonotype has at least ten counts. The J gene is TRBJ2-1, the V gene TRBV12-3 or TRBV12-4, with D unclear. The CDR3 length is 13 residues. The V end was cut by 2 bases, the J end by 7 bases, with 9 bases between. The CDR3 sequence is CASSLMGKNEQFF. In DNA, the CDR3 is TGTGCCAGCAGTTTAATGGGGAAGAATGAGCAGTTCTTC.

The CDR3 sequence: CASSRLGLQNTGELFF. As DNA, the CDR3 is TGTGCCAGCAGTCGTCTGGGACTACAGAACACCGGGGAGCTGTTTTTT. The J gene is TRBJ2-2, the V gene TRBV25-1; 7 bases map to TRBD2. CDR3 length: 16 amino acids. V was pared by 5 bases and J by 1 base, with 7 bases of the junction left unmatched. Germline-derived CDR1 and CDR2 are MGHDK and SYGVNS.

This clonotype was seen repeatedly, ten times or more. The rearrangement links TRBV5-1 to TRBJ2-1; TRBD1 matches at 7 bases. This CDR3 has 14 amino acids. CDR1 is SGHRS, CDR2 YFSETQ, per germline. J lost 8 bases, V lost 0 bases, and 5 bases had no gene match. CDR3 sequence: CASSLEGARDEQFF. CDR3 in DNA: TGCGCCAGCAGCTTGGAGGGGGCTCGCGATGAGCAGTTCTTC.

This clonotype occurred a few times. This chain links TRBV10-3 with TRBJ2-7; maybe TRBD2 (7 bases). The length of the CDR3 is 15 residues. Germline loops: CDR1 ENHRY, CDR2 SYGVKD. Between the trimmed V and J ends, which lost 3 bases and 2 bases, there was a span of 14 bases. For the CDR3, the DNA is TGTGCCATCAGTGACGGGGGGCGTCCCGCCTACGAGCAGTACTTC. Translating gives CAISDGGRPAYEQYF.

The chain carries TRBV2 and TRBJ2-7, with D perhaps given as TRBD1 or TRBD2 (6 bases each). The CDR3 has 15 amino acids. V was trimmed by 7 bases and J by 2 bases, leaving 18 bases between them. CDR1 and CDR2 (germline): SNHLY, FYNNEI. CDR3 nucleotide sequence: TGTGCCAGCACCACGTCGGGGGCTACCCCCTACGAGCAGTACTTC. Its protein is CASTTSGATPYEQYF.

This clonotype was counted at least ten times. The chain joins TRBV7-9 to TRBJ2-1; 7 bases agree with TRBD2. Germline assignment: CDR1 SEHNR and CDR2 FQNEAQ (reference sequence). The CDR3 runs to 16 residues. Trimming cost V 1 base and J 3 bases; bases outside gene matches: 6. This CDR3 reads CASSLDLSGHYNEQFF. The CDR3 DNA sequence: TGTGCCAGCAGCTTAGACCTTAGCGGGCACTACAATGAGCAGTTCTTC.

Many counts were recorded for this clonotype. The CDR3 nucleotides are TGTGCCAGCTCACCATTTCGGACAGGGGAAGAGACCCAGTACTTC. Translated: CASSPFRTGEETQYF. The chain joins TRBV18 to TRBJ2-5, with TRBD1 matching over 9 bases. J lost 3 bases, V lost 2 bases, and 4 bases had no gene match. Germline V gene sequence: CDR1 KGHSH, CDR2 LQKENI. CDR3 length: 15 amino acids.

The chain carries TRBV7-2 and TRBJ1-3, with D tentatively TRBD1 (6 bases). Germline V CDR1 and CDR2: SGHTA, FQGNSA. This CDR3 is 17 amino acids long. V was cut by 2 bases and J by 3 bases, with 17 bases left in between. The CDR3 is CASSLLGRGVVGNTIYF. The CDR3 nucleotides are TGTGCCAGCAGCTTATTGGGCAGGGGAGTAGTTGGAAACACCATATATTTT.

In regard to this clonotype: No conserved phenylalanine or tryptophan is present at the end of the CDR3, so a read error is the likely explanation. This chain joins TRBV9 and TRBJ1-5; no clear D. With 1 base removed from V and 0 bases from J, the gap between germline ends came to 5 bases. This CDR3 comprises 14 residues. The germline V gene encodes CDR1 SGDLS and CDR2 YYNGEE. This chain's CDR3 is CASSVLPSNQPQHL. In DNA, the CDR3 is TGTGCCAGCAGCGTACTACCTAGCAATCAGCCCCAGCATCTT.

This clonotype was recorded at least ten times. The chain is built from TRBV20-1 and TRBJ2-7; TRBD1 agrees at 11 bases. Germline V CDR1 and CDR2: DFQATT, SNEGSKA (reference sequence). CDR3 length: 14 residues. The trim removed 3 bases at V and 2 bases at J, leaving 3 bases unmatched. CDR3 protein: CSASPGQGAYEQYF. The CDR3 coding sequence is TGCAGTGCTAGTCCGGGACAGGGGGCCTACGAGCAGTACTTC.